A selection of T cell receptor beta chains follows, all from one sample in a study of response to subunit inactivated influenza vaccine. TCRdb analysed the RT-PCR reads with MiXCR anew, one entry per CDR3 protein. This table has fewer than 550,000 distinct CDR3 sequences, around 25% appearing once. Material: CD4+ T cells sorted from PBMCs, obtained roughly 5 days after vaccination. These receptors came from a man aged 45-65 years who received an inactivated influenza vaccine. CDR3s include the opening cysteine and the closing phenylalanine or tryptophan. D genes are given only for firm matches. Rows may omit the clone size; those that give it use once, few, many or a size class.

clone size	D gene	J gene	V gene	CDR3 DNA	CDR3 protein
.	.	TRBJ1-1	TRBV12-3/TRBV12-4	TGTGCCAGCAGTTTAGTCGAACGGAGTGAAGCTTTCTTT	CASSLVERSEAFF
many	.	TRBJ2-3	TRBV5-1	TGCGCCAGCAGCTCCGGGACGGACACAGATACGCAGTATTTT	CASSSGTDTDTQYF
.	.	TRBJ1-1	TRBV5-1	TGCGCCAGCAGCTTGGGATGGGGGAGAAAGAACACTGAAGCTTTCTTT	CASSLGWGRKNTEAFF
few	.	TRBJ1-3	TRBV10-3	TGTGCCATCAGTGACCCCTCGGGACTGCACTCTGGAAACACCATATATTTT	CAISDPSGLHSGNTIYF
.	.	TRBJ2-1	TRBV20-1	TGCAGTGCTAGAGGTCCGACCCTGAAATACAATGAGCAGTTCTTC	CSARGPTLKYNEQFF
.	.	TRBJ2-7	TRBV20-1	TGCAGTGCCCAACGGGACAACTACGAGCAGTACTTC	CSAQRDNYEQYF
few	TRBD1	TRBJ2-5	TRBV20-1	TGCAGTGCGAGACAGGGGGTGGAGACCCAGTACTTC	CSARQGVETQYF
many	.	TRBJ2-3	TRBV29-1	TGCAGCCACTCCCGGACGTCTTCTAGCACAGATACGCAGTATTTT	CSHSRTSSSTDTQYF
few	.	TRBJ2-5	TRBV10-3	TGTGCCATCAGTGGGCTAGAGGGAGAGACCCAGTACTTC	CAISGLEGETQYF
.	.	TRBJ1-6	TRBV27	TGTGCCAGCAGTTTAAAAGGCTCCTATAATTCACCCCTCCACTTT	CASSLKGSYNSPLHF
many	.	TRBJ1-6	TRBV6-5	TGTGCCAGCAGTTACTCCGTTCAGCTTAATTCACCCCTCCACTTT	CASSYSVQLNSPLHF
.	.	TRBJ1-1	TRBV6-2/TRBV6-3	TGTGCCAGCAGTTACTCCAGCAGGGTGAACACTGAAGCTTTCTTT	CASSYSSRVNTEAFF
few	.	TRBJ1-1	TRBV18	TGTGCCAGCTCACCCCGAGTGGGGATGAACACTGAAGCTTTCTTT	CASSPRVGMNTEAFF
.	.	TRBJ2-7	TRBV9	TGTGCCAGCAGCGTAGCCCCGAGAGACTACGAGCAGTACTTC	CASSVAPRDYEQYF
many	.	TRBJ1-5	TRBV21-1	TGTGCCAGCAGCTCCCGGGACAGGGACAGGTATAGCAATCAGCCCCAGCATTTT	CASSSRDRDRYSNQPQHF
few	.	TRBJ2-5	TRBV7-2	TGTGCCAGCAGCTTAGACAGAACCCAGTACTTC	CASSLDRTQYF
many	.	TRBJ1-5	TRBV12-3/TRBV12-4	TGTGCCAGCAGTGGGGGAGGGAATCAGCCCCAGCATTTT	CASSGGGNQPQHF
.	.	TRBJ1-4	TRBV20-1	TGCAGTGCTAGTAATAATGAAAAACTGTTTTTT	CSASNNEKLFF
.	.	TRBJ2-3	TRBV27	TGTGCCTCCCGGGGCCTGAGGGGCACAGATACGCAGTATTTT	CASRGLRGTDTQYF
.	.	TRBJ2-3	TRBV7-2	TGTGCCACCTCGGGGGGCACAGATACGCAGTATTTT	CATSGGTDTQYF
.	.	TRBJ2-3	TRBV5-5	TGTGCCAGCAGCACCTTCCCCACAGATACGCAGTATTTT	CASSTFPTDTQYF
.	TRBD2	TRBJ2-1	TRBV29-1	TGCAGCGTTGGCAAGGGGACTAGCGGATACAATGAGCAGTTCTTC	CSVGKGTSGYNEQFF